What follows are 20 T cell receptor beta chains derived from one specimen sequenced in a study of Tregs in tolerant kidney transplant recipients. Method: immunoSEQ multiplex PCR; TCRdb's copy keeps in-frame clones and lacks some. Of 85,000 to 90,000 clones listed, around 90% are singletons. The sample consisted of CD8+ T cells from blood. The receptors stem from a human donor in good health.

This chain links TRBV18 with TRBJ2-2; D is perhaps TRBD1 (6 bases). With 6 bases removed from V and 1 base from J, the gap between germline ends came to 21 bases. CDR1 and CDR2 from the germline V gene are KGHSH and LQKENI. The length of the CDR3 is 18 residues. The CDR3 protein is CASSQELYRVKNTGELFF. CDR3 DNA: TGTGCCAGCTCCCAGGAGTTGTACAGGGTTAAGAACACCGGGGAGCTGTTTTTT. The variable domain in full, completed from reference TRBV18 and TRBJ2-2, reads NAGVMQNPRHLVRRRGQEARLRCSPMKGHSHVYWYRQLPEEGLKFMVYLQKENIIDESGMPKERFSAEFPKEGPSILRIQQVVRGDSAAYFCASSQELYRVKNTGELFFGEGSRLTVL.

This chain connects TRBV6-6 to TRBJ1-4; tentatively, D is TRBD1 (5 bases). CDR3 length: 15 residues. The V gene lost 2 bases and the J gene lost 4 bases, with 11 bases spanning the gap. The germline gives CDR1 MNHNY, CDR2 SVGAGI (reference sequence). For the CDR3, the DNA is TGTGCCAGCAGTTACCTGACAGACGTTAATGAAAAACTGTTTTTT. This codes for CASSYLTDVNEKLFF.

The genes are TRBV15 and TRBJ2-5, with TRBD2 matching over 10 bases. In germline, CDR1 is LNHNV, CDR2 YYDKDF (reference sequence). CDR3 length: 16 residues. V dropped 2 bases and J dropped 5; count of bases not matched to a gene: 8. The CDR3 DNA reads TGTGCCACCAGCAGAAGTGGGACTAGCGTGGGGGAGACCCAGTACTTC. Translated: CATSRSGTSVGETQYF. Together with reference TRBV15 and TRBJ2-5, the CDR3 gives the full variable domain: DAMVIQNPRYQVTQFGKPVTLSCSQTLNHNVMYWYQQKSSQAPKLLFHYYDKDFNNEADTPDNFQSRRPNTSFCFLDIRSPGLGDTAMYLCATSRSGTSVGETQYFGPGTRLLVL.

This sequence joins TRBV19 and TRBJ1-1; D perhaps matches TRBD1 (6 bases). This CDR3 is 14 amino acids long. Per the germline V gene, CDR1 is LNHDA and CDR2 is SQIVND (reference sequence). V gave up 3 bases and J gave up 3 bases, with 11 bases separating them. CDR3: CASSINRVHTEAFF. CDR3 nucleotides: TGTGCCAGTAGTATCAACAGGGTGCACACTGAAGCTTTCTTT.

V gene TRBV11-2 combines with J gene TRBJ2-7, with D tentatively TRBD1 or TRBD2 (5 bases each). The germline gives CDR1 SGHAT, CDR2 FQNNGV. This CDR3 is built from 14 residues. The V end lost 4 bases, the J end lost 5 bases, and 15 bases lay between the germline ends. The DNA for the CDR3 is TGTGCCAGCAGCTCATGGGACCTACCCCACGAGCAGTACTTC. Amino acids: CASSSWDLPHEQYF.

V and J are TRBV27 and TRBJ1-5, with TRBD1 identical over 9 bases. The germline V gene has CDR1 MNHEY and CDR2 SMNVEV (reference sequence). Trimming took 5 bases from V and 7 from J; bases not matched to a gene: 12. CDR3 length: 16 residues. The CDR3: CASSGSAGQGRQPQHF. DNA for the CDR3: TGTGCCAGCAGTGGATCCGCGGGACAGGGCCGACAGCCCCAGCATTTT.

The chain recombines TRBV10-1 with TRBJ2-3; the D call may be TRBD1 or TRBD2 (5 bases each). The V end lost 8 bases, the J end lost 4 bases, and 19 bases lay between the germline ends. This CDR3 region has 15 residues. Looked up from germline, CDR1 is WNHNN and CDR2 is SYGVQD (reference sequence). DNA for the CDR3: TGCGCCAGCTCCCTCCGGGACCCGGGGTCAGATACGCAGTATTTT. Translating it yields CASSLRDPGSDTQYF.

This clone is classed as large (0.1 to 1%). Other DNA sequences within the sample encode an identical CDR3. The rearrangement links TRBV5-4 to TRBJ2-7, with TRBD1 matching over 7 bases. V lost 0 bases and J lost 3; bases outside the gene matches: 12. Germline V gene sequence: CDR1 SGHNT, CDR2 YYREEE (reference sequence). The CDR3 covers 17 residues. The CDR3 sequence is CASSLAGGYPTVYEQYF. The CDR3 nucleotides read TGTGCCAGCAGCTTGGCAGGGGGTTATCCTACCGTCTACGAGCAGTACTTC.

The CDR3 here is CASSSGTYNEQFF. For the CDR3, the DNA is TGTGCCAGCAGCTCCGGAACTTACAATGAGCAGTTCTTC. This sequence joins TRBV11-3 and TRBJ2-1; unclear D gene. This CDR3 contains 13 residues. Germline CDR1 SGHNT, CDR2 YENEEA. V was trimmed by 4 bases and J by 4 bases, leaving 8 bases between them. The full variable domain, its missing parts supplied by reference TRBV11-3 and TRBJ2-1, is EAGVVQSPRYKIIEKKQPVAFWCNPISGHNTLYWYLQNLGQGPELLIRYENEEAVDDSQLPKDRFSAERLKGVDSTLKIQPAELGDSAVYLCASSSGTYNEQFFGPGTRLTVL.

J is TRBJ1-5 and V is TRBV5-5; 8 nucleotides match TRBD1. From germline, CDR1 is SGHKS and CDR2 YYEKEE (reference sequence). This CDR3 is 15 amino acids long. The J segment lost 1 base and the V segment lost 4 bases, leaving 4 bases of the junction unmatched. CDR3 loop: CASSPGQGSNQPQHF. The CDR3 DNA follows: TGTGCCAGCAGCCCTGGACAGGGAAGCAATCAGCCCCAGCATTTT.

In this sample, this clone turned up once. This chain joins TRBV29-1 and TRBJ1-1; the match to TRBD1 covers 7 bases. The CDR3 contains 12 residues. The V segment lost 7 bases and the J segment 7 bases; nucleotides outside the gene matches: 9. From germline, CDR1 is SQVTM and CDR2 ANQGSEA. The DNA for the CDR3 is TGCAGCGGAAGGACAGGCACTGTTGAAGCTTTCTTT. Translating gives CSGRTGTVEAFF.

CDR3 residues: CASSPPGGQGPNYGYTF. CDR3 DNA: TGTGCCAGCAGCCCACCGGGGGGACAGGGCCCCAACTATGGCTACACCTTC. V gene TRBV7-8 combines with J gene TRBJ1-2, with TRBD1 matching 9 bases. Germline assignment: CDR1 SGHVS and CDR2 FQNEAQ. The CDR3 runs 17 residues. The V segment lost 5 bases and the J segment 2 bases; nucleotides outside the gene matches: 12.

The gene calls are TRBV7-6 and TRBJ1-2, with D possibly TRBD1 on 6 matching bases. Germline V gene sequence: CDR1 SGHVS, CDR2 FNYEAQ. The V end lost 5 bases, the J end lost 3 bases, and 10 bases lay between the germline ends. This CDR3 has 13 amino acids. The CDR3 reads CASSARQDYGYTF. The CDR3 region has the DNA TGTGCCAGCAGCGCAAGACAGGACTATGGCTACACCTTC.

Written as DNA, the CDR3 is TGTGCCAGCAGCTTAGAGGGCGGGAAGTACGGCTACACCTTC. Translated, it gives CASSLEGGKYGYTF. This chain joins TRBV13 and TRBJ1-2; D not resolved. Germline loops: CDR1 PRHDT, CDR2 FYEKMQ (reference sequence). V shed 1 base and J shed 8 bases, with 14 bases lying between them. The CDR3 consists of 14 residues. Using reference TRBV13 and TRBJ1-2 for the parts outside the CDR3, the full variable domain is AAGVIQSPRHLIKEKRETATLKCYPIPRHDTVYWYQQGPGQDPQFLISFYEKMQSDKGSIPDRFSAQQFSDYHSELNMSSLELGDSALYFCASSLEGGKYGYTFGSGTRLTVV.

This chain joins TRBV21-1 and TRBJ2-7; the table's D call TRBD2 went unverified against the DNA. TRBV21-1 corresponds to a pseudogene. The CDR3 has 14 amino acids. CDR3 loop: CASSKAGREVEQYF. The CDR3 DNA reads TGTGCCAGCAGCAAAGCCGGCAGGGAGGTCGAGCAGTACTTC.

The V gene is TRBV9, the J gene TRBJ2-2; the match to TRBD2 covers 9 bases. Germline V gene data show CDR1 as SGDLS and CDR2 as YYNGEE. Germline trimming cut 0 bases from V and 6 bases from J; bases unmatched to any gene: 6. The CDR3 extends over 16 amino acids. CDR3 amino acids: CASSVEGLAGSGELFF. DNA of the CDR3: TGTGCCAGCAGCGTAGAGGGTCTAGCGGGGTCCGGGGAGCTGTTTTTT.

The gene calls are TRBV5-5 and TRBJ1-2, with D possibly TRBD1 on 5 matching bases. CDR1 is SGHKS and CDR2 is YYEKEE in the germline V gene (reference sequence). The CDR3 extends over 13 amino acids. The V end lost 5 bases, the J end lost 4 bases, and 12 bases lay between the germline ends. The CDR3 region has the DNA TGTGCCAGCAGGGATGACAGCCGCTATGGCTACACCTTC. Translated: CASRDDSRYGYTF.

The chain carries TRBV10-3 and TRBJ2-7; D tentatively reads TRBD1 or TRBD2 (5 bases each). Germline loops: CDR1 ENHRY, CDR2 SYGVKD. This CDR3 region has 17 residues. Between the trimmed V and J ends, which lost 6 bases and 0 bases, there was a span of 21 bases. Written as DNA, the CDR3 is TGTGCCATCAGGATAACCCCGGGACGGAGAGACTCCTACGAGCAGTACTTC. Its protein product is CAIRITPGRRDSYEQYF.

V and J are TRBV5-6 and TRBJ2-7; D is uncertain. V was trimmed by 1 base and J by 5 bases, leaving 13 bases between them. CDR3 length: 14 amino acids. Germline-derived CDR1 and CDR2 are SGHDT and YYEEEE. The CDR3 bases are TGTGCCAGCAGCTTGTGGGCCGAGGTCCACGAGCAGTACTTC. Encoded protein: CASSLWAEVHEQYF.

The chain links TRBV7-3 to TRBJ2-4; D remains ambiguous. Per germline, CDR1 SGHTA and CDR2 FQGTGA. The V end lost 1 base, the J end lost 9 bases, and 13 bases lay between the germline ends. CDR3 length: 14 amino acids. The CDR3 sequence: CASSLNGGRSIQYF. As DNA, the CDR3 is TGTGCCAGCAGCTTAAATGGTGGACGGAGCATTCAGTACTTC.